The text below deals with one TCR beta chain. The unsorted libraries were prepared from 2 million PBMCs (stored at -80 C). These data belong to a study of neurological immune-mediated disorders. This CDR3 is built from 14 residues. Trimming removed 5 bases from V and 5 bases from J; junction bases left unmatched: 10. Germline V gene data show CDR1 as DFQATT and CDR2 as SNEGSKA (reference sequence). TCRdb redid the calling of the 5' RACE reads with MiXCR, one entry per CDR3 protein. The table shows 15,000 to 20,000 distinct CDR3 sequences, with 27% occurring only once. The rearrangement uses TRBV20-1 and TRBJ2-3, with 7 bases aligning to TRBD2. The TCR sequence derives from a man aged 50 to 60 with HTLV-1-associated myelopathy (HAM/TSP). The sample comprised PBMCs. The CDR3 region has the DNA TGCAGTGCTCAGCTGGCGGGGGTGGAAGATACGCAGTATTTT. Its protein product is CSAQLAGVEDTQYF.